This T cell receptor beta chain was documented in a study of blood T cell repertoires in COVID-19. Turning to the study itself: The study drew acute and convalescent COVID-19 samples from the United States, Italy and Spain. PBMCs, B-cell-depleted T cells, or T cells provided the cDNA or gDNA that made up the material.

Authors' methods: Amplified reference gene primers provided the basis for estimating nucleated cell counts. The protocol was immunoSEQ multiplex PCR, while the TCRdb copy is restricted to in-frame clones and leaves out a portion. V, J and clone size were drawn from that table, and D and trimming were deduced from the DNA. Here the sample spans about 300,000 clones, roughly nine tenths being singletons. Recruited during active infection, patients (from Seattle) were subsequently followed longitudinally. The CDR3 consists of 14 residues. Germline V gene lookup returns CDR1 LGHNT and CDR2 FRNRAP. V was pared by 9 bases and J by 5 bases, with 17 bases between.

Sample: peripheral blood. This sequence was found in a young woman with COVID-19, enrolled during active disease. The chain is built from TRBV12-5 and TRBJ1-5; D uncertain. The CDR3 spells CASREPSPHQPQHF. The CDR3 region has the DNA TGTGCTAGCCGGGAGCCTTCGCCTCATCAGCCCCAGCATTTT.